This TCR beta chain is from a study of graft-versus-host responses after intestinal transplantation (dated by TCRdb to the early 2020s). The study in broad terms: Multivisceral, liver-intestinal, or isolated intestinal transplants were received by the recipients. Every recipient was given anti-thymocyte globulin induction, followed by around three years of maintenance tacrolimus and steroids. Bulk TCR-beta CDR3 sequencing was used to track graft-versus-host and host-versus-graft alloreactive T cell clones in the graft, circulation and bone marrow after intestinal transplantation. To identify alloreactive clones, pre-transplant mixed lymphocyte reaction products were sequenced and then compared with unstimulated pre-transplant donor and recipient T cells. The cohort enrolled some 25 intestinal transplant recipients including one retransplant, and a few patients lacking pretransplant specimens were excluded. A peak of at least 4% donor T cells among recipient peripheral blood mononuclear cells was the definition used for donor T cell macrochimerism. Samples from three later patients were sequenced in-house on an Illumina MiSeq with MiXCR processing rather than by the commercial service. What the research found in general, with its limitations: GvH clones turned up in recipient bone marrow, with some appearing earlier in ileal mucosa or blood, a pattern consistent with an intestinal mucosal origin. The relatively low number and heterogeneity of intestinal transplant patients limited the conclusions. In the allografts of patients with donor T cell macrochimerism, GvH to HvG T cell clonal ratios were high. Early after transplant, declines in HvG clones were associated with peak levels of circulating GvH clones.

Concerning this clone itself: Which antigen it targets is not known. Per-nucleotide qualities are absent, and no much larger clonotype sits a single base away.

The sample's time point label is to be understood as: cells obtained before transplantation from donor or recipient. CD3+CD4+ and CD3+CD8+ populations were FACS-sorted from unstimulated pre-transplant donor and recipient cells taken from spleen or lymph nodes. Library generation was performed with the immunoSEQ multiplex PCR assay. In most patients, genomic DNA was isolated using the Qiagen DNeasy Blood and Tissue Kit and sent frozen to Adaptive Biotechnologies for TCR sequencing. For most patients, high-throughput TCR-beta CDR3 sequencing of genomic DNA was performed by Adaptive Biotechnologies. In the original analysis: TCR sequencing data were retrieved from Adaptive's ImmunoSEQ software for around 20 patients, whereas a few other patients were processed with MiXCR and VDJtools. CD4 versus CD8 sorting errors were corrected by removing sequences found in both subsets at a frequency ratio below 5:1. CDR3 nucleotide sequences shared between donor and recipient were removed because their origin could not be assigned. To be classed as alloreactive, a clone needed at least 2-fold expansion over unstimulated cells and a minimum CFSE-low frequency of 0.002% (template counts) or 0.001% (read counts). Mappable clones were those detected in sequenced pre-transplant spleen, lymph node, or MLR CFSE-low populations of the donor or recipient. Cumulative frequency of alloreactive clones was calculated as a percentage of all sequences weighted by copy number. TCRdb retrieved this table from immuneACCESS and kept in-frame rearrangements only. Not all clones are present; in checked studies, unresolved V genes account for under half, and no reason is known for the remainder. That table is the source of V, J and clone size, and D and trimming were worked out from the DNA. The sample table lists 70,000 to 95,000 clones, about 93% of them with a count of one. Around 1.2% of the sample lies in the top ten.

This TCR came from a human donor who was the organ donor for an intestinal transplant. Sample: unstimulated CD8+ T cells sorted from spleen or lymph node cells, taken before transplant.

The sequence in DNA is TGTGCCAGCAGCTTGGCGACGACAGGCGGAATGTTGTCCCAGTACTTC. This sequence encodes CASSLATTGGMLSQYF. Here the chain combines TRBV5-4 and TRBJ2-5; a weak D assignment points to TRBD1 (6 bases agree). The CDR3, from cysteine to phenylalanine, totals 16 residues. The retained sequence is limited to the CDR3, 48 bases, with the frame set at the first base. The germline V gene (reference sequence) yields SGHNT for CDR1 and YYREEE for CDR2. Between the V and J ends, shortened by 0 bases and 9 bases respectively, the junction contains 21 bases.